The present T cell receptor beta chain was sequenced within a study of blood T cell repertoires in COVID-19 (dated by TCRdb to 2019 to 2021). Notes on the research overall: Collaborator samples came from the United States, Italy and Spain and covered acute and convalescent phases of COVID-19. Nearly every sample came with metadata listing a de-identified subject ID, COVID-19 status, age in years and sex. The prospective study material was composed of cDNA or gDNA derived from T cells, B-cell-depleted T cells, or PBMCs. The repertoires were made available in a free public database intended to serve as a resource for research on the immune response to SARS-CoV-2. Where available, HLA class I and class II types were taken from metadata supplied by the sample provider and were not determined by assay-based typing. The dataset comprised deeply sampled blood TCRbeta repertoires from subjects exposed to, actively infected with, or recovered from COVID-19. The samples were drawn from the first 160 participants of the ongoing ImmuneRACE study and from about 1,200 subjects provided by 6 global collaborators.

From the germline V gene (reference sequence), CDR1 is MNHEY and CDR2 is SMNVEV. From the cysteine up to the phenylalanine, the CDR3 has a length of 16 residues. Kept here is only the CDR3 DNA, which spans 48 bases and is read in frame from base 1. Trimming costs V 2 bases and J 3 bases, and their ends lie 14 bases apart. As regards this clone: There is no known antigen for this receptor. Base qualities are not at hand, and no much larger clone is one base apart.

Findings and caveats that apply to the study as a whole: The quantity of clinical and demographic metadata differed by source and by participant and was supplied without curation.

TCRbeta CDR3 regions were amplified from genomic DNA using the immunoSEQ Assay, a bias-controlled multiplex PCR. From the authors' description of their analysis: Nucleated cell counts per sample were estimated from amplification of reference gene primers within the assay. To quantify the absolute abundance of each unique TCRbeta CDR3 rearrangement, sequence reads were collapsed and filtered. For each sample, productive Simpson clonality was calculated as the square root of Simpson's diversity index over productive rearrangements. Not all clones reach the TCRdb copy of this immuneACCESS table, which keeps in-frame sequences only. Checked studies attribute under half of the gap to unresolved V genes and leave the rest unexplained. V and J calls and clone size are those listed in that table; D and trimming were worked out from the DNA. The sample includes about 160,000 clones, with approximately 87% observed a single time. Roughly 4.1% of the sample belongs to the ten largest clones.

Each collaborating institution followed its own protocols to collect whole blood in K2EDTA tubes. For TCRbeta analysis, collaborators shipped samples as frozen whole blood, isolated PBMCs, or DNA extracted from either of those sample types. This clonotype was sampled from an older woman with acute or convalescent COVID-19. In this chain, TRBV27 is recombined with TRBJ2-1; D gene: possibly TRBD2, on 6 matching bases. Sequencing input: peripheral blood. The nucleotide sequence is TGTGCCAGCAGTTTAGGGCTCCTAGCGAACTACAATGAGCAGTTCTTC. It specifies CASSLGLLANYNEQFF.